This T cell receptor beta chain came from a study of T cell repertoires in cytomegalovirus infection. About the study: HLA-B-restricted CMV epitopes that are well studied were used alongside recently identified HLA-C-restricted ones. Public TCR beta signature analysis indicated the presence of both CMV infection and matching HLA type.

In TCRdb, the reads were re-called with MiXCR into one record per CDR3 protein. Here the sample spans about 890,000 distinct CDR3 sequences, approximately 32% being singletons. This clonotype showed up many times. The antigen is not known. This CDR3 is built from 12 residues. Germline V gene lookup returns CDR1 SGHVS and CDR2 FNYEAQ. Trimming removed 7 bases at V and 9 bases at J, with 13 bases between. The input for sequencing was cultured CD8+ T cells from PBMCs, taken from culture after CMV antigen stimulation. The TCR sequence derives from a human donor in good health (CMV status not recorded). Some clones in this sample may be carry-over from other donors' samples. The chain is built from TRBV7-6 and TRBJ2-1, with D possibly TRBD2 on 6 matching bases. CDR3 coding DNA: TGTGCCAGCAACCGGGGGAGCTCTGAGCAGTTCTTC. This translates into CASNRGSSEQFF.